This section outlines one T cell receptor (beta chain) sequence together with its context. The antigen is unknown. The sample contains more than one DNA sequence encoding this CDR3. These data belong to a study of glioma-infiltrating T cells after dendritic cell vaccination. The CDR3 has 13 amino acids. The germline CDR1 and CDR2 sequences are MDHEN and SYDVKM. The V and J ends lost 6 bases and 2 bases respectively, with 10 bases between them. Study-wide results and limits: Longer survival after dendritic cell vaccination followed higher pretreatment TIL content.

The primer mix had 60 V beta and 13 J beta primers. Sequencing was performed with immunoSEQ multiplex PCR; in TCRdb, only in-frame clones are kept and a portion is missing. The sample gives about 64,000 clones, 82% of which show up once; around 9.6% is in the top ten. This receptor was identified in a human donor with glioblastoma. The chain carries TRBV28 and TRBJ1-2, with D tentatively TRBD1 (5 bases). The sample was blood, taken before dendritic cell vaccination. Here the CDR3 reads CASSDDRNYGYTF. DNA for the CDR3: TGTGCCAGCAGCGACGACAGAAACTATGGCTACACCTTC.